These T cell receptor beta chains were read from a single sample in a study of cytomegalovirus exposure and HLA in healthy donors. The assay was immunoSEQ multiplex PCR, and TCRdb's table has in-frame clones only and misses some. The sample contains around 140,000 clones, around 65% of which appear only once. Sequencing was carried out using PBMCs. The receptors were sampled from an older woman in good health and CMV-seronegative. The CDR3 runs from the conserved cysteine through the conserved F or W. D genes are given only for firm matches. Expanded clones get a size class; other rows say once, few or many, or leave the size out.

j_gene,v_gene,abundance,d_gene,CDR3aa,CDR3nt
TRBJ2-7,TRBV9,many,.,CASSPSSGAPSYEQYF,TGTGCCAGCAGCCCTTCGAGTGGGGCCCCCTCCTACGAGCAGTACTTC
TRBJ2-7,TRBV9,.,TRBD1,CASSKGAGQGYEQYF,TGTGCCAGCAGCAAGGGAGCGGGACAGGGCTACGAGCAGTACTTC
TRBJ2-7,TRBV5-1,.,.,CASSLGLGDYEQYF,TGCGCCAGCAGCCTGGGACTCGGAGACTACGAGCAGTACTTC
TRBJ2-5,TRBV10-2,.,TRBD2,CAVTSGKETQYF,TGCGCGGTGACTAGCGGAAAAGAGACCCAGTACTTC
TRBJ1-5,TRBV7-2,.,.,CASRPTRNSNQPQHF,TGTGCCAGCAGACCGACAAGAAATAGCAATCAGCCCCAGCATTTT
TRBJ2-7,TRBV5-1,once,TRBD2,CASSEGLAGSYEQYF,TGCGCCAGCAGCGAGGGACTAGCGGGCTCCTACGAGCAGTACTTC
TRBJ2-5,TRBV4-1,.,.,CASSQDPSAEETQYF,TGTGCCAGCAGCCAGGATCCCTCGGCGGAGGAGACCCAGTACTTC
TRBJ1-3,TRBV13,.,.,CASSLRNSGNTIYF,TGTGCCAGCAGTCTCAGGAACTCTGGAAACACCATATATTTT
TRBJ2-1,TRBV7-9,.,TRBD2,CASSPKEPRTSGYEQFF,TGTGCCAGCAGCCCGAAGGAGCCGAGGACTAGCGGTTATGAGCAGTTCTTC
TRBJ1-5,TRBV5-5,.,.,CASSLGGLGQPQHF,TGTGCCAGCAGCTTGGGAGGGCTGGGTCAGCCCCAGCATTTT
TRBJ2-5,TRBV19,.,.,CASSSPPGETQYF,TGTGCCAGTAGTAGCCCGCCGGGGGAGACCCAGTACTTC
TRBJ1-1,TRBV6-6,.,.,CASSYSIEGTEAFF,TGTGCCAGCAGTTACTCGATAGAGGGCACTGAAGCTTTCTTT
TRBJ1-3,TRBV7-9,.,.,CASRPGQGNTIYF,TGTGCCAGCCGTCCCGGACAGGGAAACACCATATATTTT
TRBJ2-1,TRBV5-4,.,TRBD2,CASSWGGALDEQFF,TGTGCCAGCAGCTGGGGAGGGGCCTTGGATGAGCAGTTCTTC
TRBJ2-7,TRBV7-9,.,TRBD2,CASSLPTSGGHAYEQYF,TGTGCCAGCAGCCTCCCGACTAGCGGGGGGCACGCCTACGAGCAGTACTTC
TRBJ2-1,TRBV5-4,.,.,CASSLGPSYNEQFF,TGTGCCAGCAGCTTGGGGCCATCCTACAATGAGCAGTTCTTC
TRBJ2-5,TRBV7-9,.,TRBD2,CASSSYPGLAGGKETQYF,TGTGCCAGCAGCTCCTATCCGGGACTAGCGGGGGGAAAAGAGACCCAGTACTTC
TRBJ2-1,TRBV2,.,.,CASNTGGGYNEQFF,TGTGCCAGCAACACAGGGGGAGGGTACAATGAGCAGTTCTTC
TRBJ2-7,TRBV5-3,.,.,CARSLGQPYEQYF,TGTGCCAGAAGCTTGGGACAGCCCTACGAGCAGTACTTC
TRBJ2-3,TRBV14,.,.,CASSPRQVTDTQYF,TGTGCCAGCAGCCCCAGACAGGTCACAGATACGCAGTATTTT
TRBJ2-1,TRBV15,.,.,CATSRAIRVLEQFF,TGTGCCACCAGCAGAGCAATTAGAGTCCTTGAGCAGTTCTTC
TRBJ2-7,TRBV7-2,.,.,CASSLDTASYEQYF,TGTGCCAGCAGCTTAGACACCGCCTCCTACGAGCAGTACTTC